The sequence of this TCR beta chain was determined in a study of T cell responses to AZD1222 COVID-19 vaccine. Study-level findings and limits: A rise in Spike-specific TCR breadth and depth followed two AZD1222 doses. CD4 TCRs covered the whole spike, strongest at regions 160-218 and 743-854.

Concerning this clone: Its antigen is as yet unknown.

J gave up 3 bases and V 6 bases, and 4 bases lay outside the gene matches. Per the germline V gene, CDR1 is MDHEN and CDR2 is SYDVKM. The CDR3 totals 13 residues. The assay was immunoSEQ multiplex PCR, and TCRdb's table has in-frame clones only and misses some. The sample includes 55,000 to 90,000 clones, roughly 80% of them seen just once. Sequenced material: peripheral blood, taken on day 0 of AZD1222 vaccination. This TCR derives from an adult in good health. V and J are TRBV28 and TRBJ2-7; 8 positions match TRBD1. Here the CDR3 reads CASRPGQDYEQYF. CDR3 bases: TGTGCCAGCAGGCCGGGACAGGACTACGAGCAGTACTTC.